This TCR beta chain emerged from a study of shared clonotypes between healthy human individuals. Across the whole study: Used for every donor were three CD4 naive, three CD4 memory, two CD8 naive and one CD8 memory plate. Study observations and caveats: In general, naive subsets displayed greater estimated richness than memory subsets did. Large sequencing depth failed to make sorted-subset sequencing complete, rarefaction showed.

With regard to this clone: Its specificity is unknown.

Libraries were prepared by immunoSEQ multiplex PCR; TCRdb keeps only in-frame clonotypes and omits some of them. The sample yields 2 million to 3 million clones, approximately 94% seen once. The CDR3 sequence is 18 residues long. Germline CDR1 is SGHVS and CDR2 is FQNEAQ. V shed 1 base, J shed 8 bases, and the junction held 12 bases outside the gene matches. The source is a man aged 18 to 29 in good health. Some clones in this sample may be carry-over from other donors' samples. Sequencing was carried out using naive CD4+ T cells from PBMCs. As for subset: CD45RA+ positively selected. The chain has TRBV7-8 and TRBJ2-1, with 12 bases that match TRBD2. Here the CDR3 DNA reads TGTGCCAGCAGCTTAGGACTAGCGGGAGTTCGAACCAAGGATGAGCAGTTCTTC. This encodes CASSLGLAGVRTKDEQFF. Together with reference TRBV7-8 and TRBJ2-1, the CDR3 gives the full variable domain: GAGVSQSPRYKVAKRGQDVALRCDPISGHVSLFWYQQALGQGPEFLTYFQNEAQLDKSGLPSDRFFAERPEGSVSTLKIQRTQQEDSAVYLCASSLGLAGVRTKDEQFFGPGTRLTVL.